The 15 T cell receptor beta chains below all came from one sample that was sequenced in a study of Graves' ophthalmopathy and Graves' hyperthyroidism. RNA transcripts were the template, and TCR beta CDR3 regions were amplified from them. The workflow started with a first-round RT-PCR run with HTBI primers and then moved on to a second-round multiplex PCR. TCRdb redid the calling of the multiplex PCR reads with MiXCR, one entry per CDR3 protein. The table lists 1 million to 1.3 million distinct CDR3 sequences, approximately 35% of them singletons. Material: peripheral blood or thyroid tissue (not recorded which). These receptors were obtained from an adult man with Graves' hyperthyroidism.

Regarding this clonotype: A much larger clone differs from this one at a single base, so this may be a read error. The V call is TRBV4-2, the J call TRBJ1-1, with D possibly matching TRBD1 (5 bases). V was pared by 1 base and J by 2 bases, with 14 bases between. From germline, CDR1 is LGHNA and CDR2 YNFKEQ. The CDR3 has 16 amino acids. DNA of the CDR3: TGTGCCAGCAGCCAAGGACAGCGGTCTATTAACACTGAAGCTTTCTTT. Its protein product is CASSQGQRSINTEAFF.

This clonotype was recorded once. V is TRBV6-2 or TRBV6-3 and J is TRBJ1-1; D is ambiguous. The germline V gene has CDR1 MNHEY and CDR2 SVGEGT. The V gene lost 6 bases and the J gene lost 7 bases, with 21 bases spanning the gap. The CDR3 has 15 residues. This chain's CDR3 is CASSRSAADTDEAFF. In DNA form, the CDR3 reads TGTGCCAGCAGCAGGTCTGCAGCTGACACCGATGAAGCTTTCTTT.

This clonotype occurred once. A much more abundant neighbour one base away suggests this may be a read error. The CDR3 bases are TGTGCCAGCAGCACACTCACGGACTCCTCTGGAAACACCATATATTTT. This encodes CASSTLTDSSGNTIYF. The chain has TRBV7-9 and TRBJ1-3; no clear D. Germline values: CDR1 SEHNR, CDR2 FQNEAQ (reference sequence). Trimming took 5 bases from V and 0 from J, leaving 14 bases between them. The CDR3 runs 16 residues.

The chain has TRBV12-5 and TRBJ1-5; the match to TRBD1 covers 8 bases. The CDR3 loop spans 14 amino acids. Germline V gives CDR1 LGHNT, CDR2 FRNRAP. CDR3 DNA sequence: TGTGCCAGCATTCATCAGGGGGCCAATCAGCCCCAGCATTTT. Protein product: CASIHQGANQPQHF. Filled out from reference TRBV12-5 and TRBJ1-5, the complete variable domain reads DARVTQTPRHKVTEMGQEVTMRCQPILGHNTVFWYRQTMMQGLELLAYFRNRAPLDDSGMPKDRFSAEMPDATLATLKIQPSEPRDSAVYFCASIHQGANQPQHFGDGTRLSIL.

In its sample, this clonotype was seen many times. The gene calls are TRBV7-3 and TRBJ1-3, with 9 bases identical to TRBD1. V lost 5 bases, J lost 0 bases, and 8 bases stayed unmatched. The CDR3 is 17 amino acids. Germline lookup yields CDR1 SGHTA and CDR2 FQGTGA. Here the CDR3 reads CASSHQGQGSSGNTIYF. The CDR3 region has the DNA TGTGCCAGCAGCCATCAAGGACAGGGGTCCTCTGGAAACACCATATATTTT.

The chain combines TRBV4-3 with TRBJ2-2; no clear D. Germline V CDR1 and CDR2: LGHNA, YSLEER. The germline V and J ends were trimmed by 1 base and 6 bases, with 9 bases remaining between them. The CDR3 is made up of 14 amino acids. Here the CDR3 DNA reads TGCGCCAGCAGCCAAGTCCCCAACGCCGGGGAGCTGTTTTTT. As protein: CASSQVPNAGELFF.

V is TRBV29-1 and J is TRBJ1-5; maybe TRBD1 (5 bases). Trimming took off 0 bases at V and 2 bases at J, with 11 bases between the two ends. Germline CDR1 SQVTM, CDR2 ANQGSEA. The CDR3 consists of 15 residues. The CDR3 here is CSVEEGTGRNQPQHF. DNA of the CDR3: TGCAGCGTTGAAGAGGGGACCGGACGCAATCAGCCCCAGCATTTT.

In the case of this clonotype: This could be a read error, since a much larger clone is one nucleotide away. The chain recombines TRBV12-3 or TRBV12-4 with TRBJ2-5; D not resolved. V lost 7 bases and J 5 bases, leaving 11 bases between the germline ends. This CDR3 comprises 12 residues. As DNA, the CDR3 is TGTGCCAGCACCCCCTCTTGGGAGACCCAGTACTTC. This translates into CASTPSWETQYF.

This clonotype was counted many times. This chain joins TRBV19 and TRBJ1-2, with D possibly TRBD1 on 6 matching bases. The V and J ends lost 5 bases and 0 bases respectively, with 10 bases between them. CDR1 and CDR2 from the germline V gene are LNHDA and SQIVND (reference sequence). CDR3 length: 14 residues. CDR3 sequence: CASSDGQPNYGYTF. DNA of the CDR3: TGTGCCAGTAGTGACGGACAGCCTAACTATGGCTACACCTTC. Full variable domain (missing parts from reference TRBV19 and TRBJ1-2): DGGITQSPKYLFRKEGQNVTLSCEQNLNHDAMYWYRQDPGQGLRLIYYSQIVNDFQKGDIAEGYSVSREKKESFPLTVTSAQKNPTAFYLCASSDGQPNYGYTFGSGTRLTVV.

The chain joins TRBV15 to TRBJ1-2; D gene ambiguous. The CDR3 has 15 amino acids. Trimming took off 1 base at V and 8 bases at J, with 17 bases between the two ends. Germline values: CDR1 LNHNV, CDR2 YYDKDF (reference sequence). In DNA, the CDR3 is TGTGCCACCAGCAGAGTTCGGACGGATACTGTGGGCTACACCTTC. Residues: CATSRVRTDTVGYTF.

This clonotype appeared a few times. The chain has TRBV7-6 and TRBJ2-2, with 7 bases that match TRBD2. V gave up 4 bases and J gave up 4 bases; unmatched junction bases: 9. Germline-derived CDR1 and CDR2 are SGHVS and FNYEAQ. The CDR3 covers 16 residues. The CDR3 coding sequence is TGTGCCAGCAGCTGGGGGGGGACTCCGCTCACCGGGGAGCTGTTTTTT. Translated, it gives CASSWGGTPLTGELFF.

V and J are TRBV4-2 and TRBJ1-5; 8 nucleotides agree with TRBD1. Germline CDR1 and CDR2: LGHNA and YNFKEQ. The CDR3 loop spans 15 amino acids. Losses at the gene ends were 0 bases for V and 7 bases for J; bases not matched to a gene: 5. CDR3 coding DNA: TGTGCCAGCAGCCAAGAGGACAGGGTAGGGCAGCCCCAGCATTTT. Translated: CASSQEDRVGQPQHF.

V is TRBV10-2 and J is TRBJ1-2; TRBD1 aligns across 8 bases. V was pared by 6 bases and J by 6 bases, with 6 bases of the junction left unmatched. This CDR3 contains 13 residues. CDR1 WSHSY and CDR2 SAAADI come from the germline V gene. The CDR3: CASRQGERNGYTF. The CDR3 nucleotides read TGCGCCAGCAGACAGGGGGAAAGAAATGGCTACACCTTC.

There are many counts of this clonotype. The rearrangement joins TRBV4-3 to TRBJ2-7; D ambiguous. This CDR3 has 12 residues. V lost 3 bases and J 5 bases, leaving 8 bases between the germline ends. Germline-derived CDR1 and CDR2 are LGHNA and YSLEER. The CDR3 DNA is TGCGCCAGCAGCCAGGATCCCGACGAGCAGTACTTC. Amino acid sequence: CASSQDPDEQYF.

As to this clonotype: At one end the junction does not follow the germline gene, possibly because of a read error. This chain links TRBV7-9 with TRBJ2-7; D ambiguous. The CDR3 totals 14 residues. Germline CDR1 and CDR2: SEHNR and FQNEAQ (reference sequence). DNA of the CDR3: TGCGCCAGCAGCTTGGACCGGAACCGCTACGAGCAGTACTTC. It specifies CASSLDRNRYEQYF.